These 15 T cell receptor beta chains were sequenced from one sample in a study of blood T cell repertoires in COVID-19 (dated by TCRdb to 2020 to 2022). The receptor library was made with the immunoSEQ multiplex PCR assay. Here the immuneACCESS table is served through TCRdb, limited to in-frame sequences with V and J called. Missing clones are a known gap in these copies; in checked studies unresolved V genes cover under half, and the rest lacks a known reason. The sample contains 55,000 to 85,000 clones, 73% of them found a single time. Jointly, the top ten make up roughly a fifth of the sample. The source material was peripheral blood. Source of these receptors: a man aged 60 to 69 with acute or convalescent COVID-19.

The rearrangement joins TRBV3-1 (or the pseudogene TRBV3-2) to TRBJ2-5; TRBD1 aligns across 8 bases. J was trimmed by 5 bases and V by 5 bases; bases with no gene match: 7. Germline CDR1 reads LGHDT; CDR2 reads YNNKEL (reference sequence). The CDR3 loop spans 14 amino acids. The CDR3 is CASSTFRGQETQYF. The CDR3, as DNA: TGTGCCAGCAGCACGTTCAGGGGGCAGGAGACCCAGTACTTC.

The rearrangement uses TRBV5-1 and TRBJ2-6; D unclear. Looked up from germline, CDR1 is SGHRS and CDR2 is YFSETQ. The CDR3 has 16 amino acids. Trimming stripped 0 bases from V and 2 bases from J, with 9 bases between. The CDR3 DNA reads TGCGCCAGCAGCTTGGACGGGTTTACTGGGGCCAACGTCCTGACTTTC. It yields the protein CASSLDGFTGANVLTF.

The V call is TRBV7-2, the J call TRBJ2-5, with TRBD2 matching 7 bases. CDR3 length equals 13 residues. Trimming took 5 bases from V and 10 from J; bases not matched to a gene: 10. CDR1 SGHTA and CDR2 FQGNSA come from the germline V gene. The CDR3 sequence: CASSTGGDRDQYF. As DNA, the CDR3 is TGTGCCAGCAGCACGGGGGGAGATCGAGACCAGTACTTC. Complete variable domain (other parts from reference TRBV7-2 and TRBJ2-5): GAGVSQSPSNKVTEKGKDVELRCDPISGHTALYWYRQSLGQGLEFLIYFQGNSAPDKSGLPSDRFSAERTGGSVSTLTIQRTQQEDSAVYLCASSTGGDRDQYFGPGTRLLVL.

This clone has a handful of counts. V and J are TRBV7-9 and TRBJ1-4; the match to TRBD1 covers 7 bases. The CDR3 loop spans 14 amino acids. Trimming removed 6 bases from V and 6 bases from J; junction bases left unmatched: 7. The germline V gene encodes CDR1 SEHNR and CDR2 FQNEAQ (reference sequence). For the CDR3, the DNA is TGTGCCAGCAGTGCCGGGACAGTCGATGAAAAACTGTTTTTT. Its protein product is CASSAGTVDEKLFF.

The CDR3 sequence: CASVRAGSGELFF. The CDR3 nucleotides read TGTGCCAGCGTTCGGGCGGGGTCCGGGGAGCTGTTTTTT. The gene calls are TRBV12-3 or TRBV12-4 and TRBJ2-2, with D perhaps matching TRBD2 (6 bases). This CDR3 has 13 amino acids. The ends were cut back, 8 bases at V and 6 bases at J, with 13 bases in the middle.

This clone showed up just once. The V gene is TRBV30, the J gene TRBJ1-4; D call uncertain. Trimming took 7 bases from V and 7 from J, leaving 13 bases between them. The CDR3 has 12 amino acids. CDR1 and CDR2 from the germline V gene are GTSNPN and SVGIG (reference sequence). The CDR3 region has the DNA TGTGCCTCGGAGCAGACGCCTGAAAAACTGTTTTTT. Its protein is CASEQTPEKLFF.

This clone was observed a handful of times. This chain joins TRBV7-9 and TRBJ2-7; TRBD1 agrees at 7 bases. Germline trimming cut 4 bases from V and 6 bases from J; bases unmatched to any gene: 6. This CDR3 region has 13 residues. Germline CDR1 and CDR2: SEHNR and FQNEAQ (reference sequence). As DNA, the CDR3 is TGTGCCAGCAGCTCTCGGACAGGACGCGAGCAGTACTTC. Protein sequence: CASSSRTGREQYF.

As for this clone: The missing conserved phenylalanine or tryptophan at the end of this CDR3 makes a read error likely. This chain uses TRBV9 with TRBJ1-2; D remains ambiguous. The V end lost 0 bases, the J end lost 5 bases, and 14 bases lay between the germline ends. This CDR3 contains 15 residues. Per the germline V gene, CDR1 is SGDLS and CDR2 is YYNGEE. DNA for the CDR3: TGTGCCAGCAGCGTAGCCCAGGCACGGAATTATGGCTACACCCTC. Translating gives CASSVAQARNYGYTL.

The chain is built from TRBV19 and TRBJ2-1; 8 bases align to TRBD1. The trim removed 8 bases at V and 6 bases at J, leaving 12 bases unmatched. This CDR3 contains 15 residues. Germline V lookup: CDR1 LNHDA, CDR2 SQIVND (reference sequence). CDR3: CASHPDRAGSNEQFF. The CDR3 bases are TGTGCCAGTCACCCGGACAGGGCGGGGAGCAATGAGCAGTTCTTC.

The genes are TRBV9 and TRBJ2-1; 10 nucleotides agree with TRBD2. The CDR3 is 17 residues long. J lost 0 bases, V lost 0 bases, and 3 bases had no gene match. Germline V gene sequence: CDR1 SGDLS, CDR2 YYNGEE. The DNA for the CDR3 is TGTGCCAGCAGCGTAGAGAGCGGGAGGGGCTCCTACAATGAGCAGTTCTTC. It yields the protein CASSVESGRGSYNEQFF.

This sequence joins TRBV7-3 and TRBJ2-1, with 9 bases matching TRBD2. CDR3 length: 15 amino acids. After removal of 5 bases from V and 6 bases from J, the junction contained 8 bases not matched to a gene. Per germline, CDR1 SGHTA and CDR2 FQGTGA. The CDR3 nucleotides read TGTGCCAGCAGCCCTAGCGGGATGGCCTCCAATGAGCAGTTCTTC. Translating it yields CASSPSGMASNEQFF. Together with reference TRBV7-3 and TRBJ2-1, the CDR3 gives the full variable domain: GAGVSQTPSNKVTEKGKYVELRCDPISGHTALYWYRQSLGQGPEFLIYFQGTGAADDSGLPNDRFFAVRPEGSVSTLKIQRTERGDSAVYLCASSPSGMASNEQFFGPGTRLTVL.

By share, this clone ranks as medium-sized. J is TRBJ2-3 and V is TRBV10-3, with 8 nucleotides matching TRBD2. CDR3 size: 15 residues. Germline-derived CDR1 and CDR2 are ENHRY and SYGVKD. V trimming: 5 bases; J trimming: 3 bases; junction bases outside the gene matches: 7. The CDR3 DNA reads TGTGCCATCAGTAAGAGCGGGGGCGAGACAGATACGCAGTATTTT. Translation: CAISKSGGETDTQYF.

V usage is TRBV30 and J usage is TRBJ1-4; possible D gene TRBD1, 5 bases. Germline lookup yields CDR1 GTSNPN and CDR2 SVGIG (reference sequence). CDR3 length equals 14 residues. Trimming removed 0 bases at V and 7 bases at J, with 12 bases between. The CDR3 sequence: CAWSVGGRPEKLFF. The CDR3 DNA is TGTGCCTGGAGTGTCGGGGGACGGCCTGAAAAACTGTTTTTT.

V usage is TRBV7-9 and J usage is TRBJ1-5; 7 bases align to TRBD1. This CDR3 is built from 16 residues. V was pared by 1 base and J by 0 bases, with 3 bases of the junction left unmatched. Germline V CDR1 and CDR2: SEHNR, FQNEAQ (reference sequence). The CDR3 DNA sequence: TGTGCCAGCAGCTTAGGGACAGGTAATAGCAATCAGCCCCAGCATTTT. It yields the protein CASSLGTGNSNQPQHF.

The V call is TRBV9, the J call TRBJ2-2, with TRBD2 identical over 10 bases. Germline V gene sequence: CDR1 SGDLS, CDR2 YYNGEE. The length of the CDR3 is 16 residues. Losses at the gene ends were 2 bases for V and 4 bases for J; bases not matched to a gene: 5. The DNA of the CDR3 is TGTGCCAGCAGCGTTCTCTCTAGCGGGGGCACCGGGGAGCTGTTTTTT. Residues: CASSVLSSGGTGELFF.